This is a list of T cell receptor beta chains from one sample in a study of identical twins. Each CDR3 protein is one row after TCRdb ran MiXCR on the 5' RACE reads. Here the sample spans 690,000 or so distinct CDR3 sequences, around 8.3% being singletons. The data also belong to a second study, concerning yellow fever vaccine responses in identical twins.

Source material: PBMCs. The receptors were gathered from a woman between 18 and 30 years old in good health. CDR3s include the opening cysteine and the closing phenylalanine or tryptophan.

j_gene,v_gene,CDR3aa
TRBJ2-7,TRBV18,CASSPPSTYEQYF
TRBJ2-7,TRBV11-2,CASSLGHRGPEQYF
TRBJ1-1,TRBV20-1,CSATQGANTEAFF
TRBJ2-1,TRBV25-1,CASQILTSGSYNEQFF
TRBJ1-5,TRBV10-3,CATLGQQNQPQHF
TRBJ2-7,TRBV4-3,CASSQEVSVGQYF
TRBJ2-7,TRBV20-1,CSAFSGWIGGDEQYF
TRBJ2-1,TRBV7-8,CASSKSLHNEQFF
TRBJ2-5,TRBV20-1,CSARDARDVYQETQYF
TRBJ2-7,TRBV20-1,CSAIPLAGNSYEQYF
TRBJ1-1,TRBV9,CASSATLMEAGGTEAFF
TRBJ2-1,TRBV19,CATKTGSLYNEQFF
TRBJ2-3,TRBV20-1,CSARDPWGGSTDTQYF
TRBJ2-1,TRBV9,CASSVVVGSYNEQFF
TRBJ1-1,TRBV4-1,CASSPRQGPTEAFF
TRBJ2-3,TRBV5-1,CASSLNQGSGTQYF
TRBJ2-7,TRBV4-1,CASSQRRDSEQYF
TRBJ2-1,TRBV27,CASRTQGYNEQFF
TRBJ1-5,TRBV5-8,CASSLAGKGNQPQHF
TRBJ2-7,TRBV20-1,CSAYEGFYEQYF
TRBJ2-4,TRBV7-8,CASSLASIAKNIQYF
TRBJ1-5,TRBV6-1,CASKGEWPHSQHF
TRBJ2-5,TRBV6-2/TRBV6-3,CASSYSVDLGGETQYF
TRBJ2-7,TRBV11-2,CASSLPQQGPYEQYF
TRBJ2-7,TRBV12-3/TRBV12-4,CASSLASTAGVEQYF
TRBJ2-7,TRBV3-1,CASSPDLVRVSYEQYF
TRBJ2-3,TRBV24-1,CATSEYGGSTDTQYF
TRBJ2-3,TRBV6-1,CASSRGLAGASTDTQYF
TRBJ2-7,TRBV6-6,CASSLADGEQYF
TRBJ2-7,TRBV11-2,CASSFVRGNYEQYF
TRBJ2-7,TRBV11-2,CASSPVGGTGSFGEQYF
TRBJ2-4,TRBV5-1,CASSPRTSGGLNIQYF
TRBJ2-5,TRBV28,CASSPRVDPGGTQYF
TRBJ1-6,TRBV7-2,CATKRADNSPLHF
TRBJ2-5,TRBV25-1,CASSEGQGGSQETQYF